This T cell receptor (beta chain) originates from a study of blood T cell repertoires in COVID-19. Study at large: The samples span acute and convalescent COVID-19 from the United States, Italy and Spain.

Per the authors' pipeline: Nucleated cell number was recorded as an estimate derived from reference gene primer amplification. Repertoires were generated with immunoSEQ multiplex PCR, while TCRdb's copy carries only in-frame clones and drops some. The V and J calls and the clone size are those of that table, but D and trimming were determined from the DNA. This sample has a few hundred thousand clones, with less than 90% found just once. Individuals aged about 18 to 90 years were recruited from about two dozen US areas. Germline V gene data show CDR1 as SGHTA and CDR2 as FQGNSA. V dropped 3 bases and J dropped 0 bases, with 15 bases sitting between them. This CDR3 is 17 amino acids long.

Sequenced: PBMCs or T cells enriched from blood (not recorded which). This chain joins TRBV7-2 and TRBJ1-3; D not certain. The receptor's source is a woman in her fifties or sixties who had recovered from COVID-19. The DNA for the CDR3 is TGTGCCAGCAGCTTCGAGGGCGATGGGGTCTCTGGAAACACCATATATTTT. Protein: CASSFEGDGVSGNTIYF.